These 28 T cell receptor beta chains share one sample of origin, sequenced in a study of OX40 agonist ivuxolimab in advanced cancers. Assay used: immunoSEQ multiplex PCR; TCRdb lists only in-frame clones, some missing. The profile shows 48,000 or so clones, about 81% of them singletons. Here the sequenced sample was CD4+ or CD8+ T cells sorted from blood, taken in a trial of the OX40 agonist ivuxolimab. Receptor source: an adult with an advanced solid tumor such as melanoma, head and neck, liver or kidney cancer.

The V call is TRBV7-6, the J call TRBJ2-2; 10 nucleotides align to TRBD2. Germline V gene lookup returns CDR1 SGHVS and CDR2 FNYEAQ. The CDR3 covers 19 residues. J lost 6 bases, V lost 1 base, and 14 bases had no gene match. The CDR3 bases are TGTGCCAGCAGCTTAGTGGACCCCCTAGCGGGAGAATGGGCCGGGGAGCTGTTTTTT. It translates to CASSLVDPLAGEWAGELFF.

The chain joins TRBV6-5 to TRBJ2-7, with 8 bases fitting TRBD2. J lost 2 bases, V lost 6 bases, and 9 bases had no gene match. Germline loops: CDR1 MNHEY, CDR2 SVGAGI. This CDR3 is built from 15 residues. The CDR3 spells CASRTLAVLTYEQYF. CDR3 in DNA: TGTGCCAGCAGAACACTAGCGGTCCTTACCTACGAGCAGTACTTC.

This chain joins TRBV11-2 and TRBJ2-5, with D uncertain. V was cut by 1 base and J by 1 base, with 4 bases left in between. The CDR3 loop spans 13 amino acids. Germline V lookup: CDR1 SGHAT, CDR2 FQNNGV. The CDR3 sequence: CASSLGIQETQYF. CDR3 DNA sequence: TGTGCCAGCAGCTTAGGAATCCAAGAGACCCAGTACTTC.

V and J are TRBV6-6 and TRBJ1-6; 7 positions agree with TRBD1. CDR1 MNHNY and CDR2 SVGAGI come from the germline V gene (reference sequence). The CDR3 contains 15 residues. Losses at the gene ends were 6 bases for V and 8 bases for J; bases not matched to a gene: 10. In DNA, the CDR3 is TGTGCCAGCAGCCTATTACAGGGGAGGGATTCACCCCTCCACTTT. Translating gives CASSLLQGRDSPLHF.

This clone was detected only a few times. This chain links TRBV5-6 with TRBJ1-4; D is unresolved. Germline lookup yields CDR1 SGHDT and CDR2 YYEEEE. The V end was cut by 6 bases, the J end by 8 bases, with 17 bases between. CDR3 length: 14 amino acids. Written as DNA, the CDR3 is TGTGCCAGCACAACCCGAAGGGCGGGAGAAAAACTGTTTTTT. Translating gives CASTTRRAGEKLFF.

The J gene is TRBJ1-6, the V gene TRBV27; a weak D match, TRBD1 (5 bases). The germline V and J ends were trimmed by 5 bases and 8 bases, with 16 bases remaining between them. The germline V gene has CDR1 MNHEY and CDR2 SMNVEV (reference sequence). The CDR3 is made up of 15 amino acids. CDR3 protein: CASSDWDERDSPLHF. The CDR3 coding sequence is TGTGCCAGCAGTGACTGGGACGAGAGAGATTCACCCCTCCACTTT.

The gene calls are TRBV5-4 and TRBJ1-2; D is unresolved. Germline V gene data show CDR1 as SGHNT and CDR2 as YYREEE (reference sequence). CDR3 length: 15 amino acids. V gave up 2 bases and J gave up 3 bases, with 14 bases separating them. CDR3 amino acids: CASSFGLTAHYGYTF. The DNA of the CDR3 is TGTGCCAGCAGCTTCGGTTTGACCGCCCACTATGGCTACACCTTC.

V gene TRBV20-1 combines with J gene TRBJ2-7; D might be TRBD1 (6 bases). The CDR3 has 11 amino acids. Germline CDR1 is DFQATT and CDR2 is SNEGSKA (reference sequence). The V gene lost 5 bases and the J gene lost 7 bases, with 12 bases spanning the gap. The CDR3 nucleotides read TGCAGTGCTTCCAGGGGCGGGGAGCAGTACTTC. Protein sequence: CSASRGGEQYF.

This chain connects TRBV18 to TRBJ2-3; D is unclear. Trimming removed 5 bases at V and 4 bases at J, with 10 bases between. The CDR3 spans 13 residues. Germline V lookup: CDR1 KGHSH, CDR2 LQKENI. The CDR3 nucleotides read TGTGCCAGCTCAATTACGGACGCAGATACGCAGTATTTT. Its protein is CASSITDADTQYF. The entire variable domain, with the rest obtained from reference TRBV18 and TRBJ2-3, is as follows: NAGVMQNPRHLVRRRGQEARLRCSPMKGHSHVYWYRQLPEEGLKFMVYLQKENIIDESGMPKERFSAEFPKEGPSILRIQQVVRGDSAAYFCASSITDADTQYFGPGTRLTVL.

This chain joins TRBV9 and TRBJ2-1; D is unclear. The CDR3 loop spans 13 amino acids. Germline loops: CDR1 SGDLS, CDR2 YYNGEE. V lost 0 bases and J 2 bases, leaving 3 bases between the germline ends. The CDR3 loop reads CASSVGAYNEQFF. CDR3 nucleotide sequence: TGTGCCAGCAGCGTAGGCGCCTACAATGAGCAGTTCTTC. Together with reference TRBV9 and TRBJ2-1, the CDR3 gives the full variable domain: DSGVTQTPKHLITATGQRVTLRCSPRSGDLSVYWYQQSLDQGLQFLIQYYNGEERAKGNILERFSAQQFPDLHSELNLSSLELGDSALYFCASSVGAYNEQFFGPGTRLTVL.

The chain combines TRBV18 with TRBJ1-5, with D perhaps TRBD1 (5 bases). The V end was cut by 0 bases, the J end by 2 bases, with 11 bases between. The CDR3 loop spans 16 amino acids. The germline gives CDR1 KGHSH, CDR2 LQKENI. The CDR3 DNA reads as TGTGCCAGCTCACCACCATGGCAGGGCGGCAATCAGCCCCAGCATTTT. As protein: CASSPPWQGGNQPQHF.

This chain links TRBV5-1 with TRBJ2-3; D not certain. Trimming cost V 5 bases and J 0 bases, with 13 bases left between them. The CDR3 has 15 amino acids. Germline V gene lookup returns CDR1 SGHRS and CDR2 YFSETQ. For the CDR3, the DNA is TGCGCCAGCAGGGGCAGGCCCGGGAGCACAGATACGCAGTATTTT. Translation: CASRGRPGSTDTQYF.

V and J are TRBV9 and TRBJ2-7; D is tentatively TRBD1 or TRBD2 (5 bases each). The CDR3 runs to 14 residues. Germline V gene sequence: CDR1 SGDLS, CDR2 YYNGEE. V was trimmed by 5 bases and J by 0 bases, leaving 12 bases between them. CDR3 in amino acids: CASSHAGGSYEQYF. The CDR3 DNA is TGTGCCAGCAGTCATGCTGGGGGCTCCTACGAGCAGTACTTC. Combining the CDR3 with reference TRBV9 and TRBJ2-7 gives the whole variable domain DSGVTQTPKHLITATGQRVTLRCSPRSGDLSVYWYQQSLDQGLQFLIQYYNGEERAKGNILERFSAQQFPDLHSELNLSSLELGDSALYFCASSHAGGSYEQYFGPGTRLTVT.

This clone has a single count. The chain links TRBV15 to TRBJ2-5, with D tentatively TRBD1 (8 bases). The CDR3 is 16 residues long. Germline loops: CDR1 LNHNV, CDR2 YYDKDF (reference sequence). V was trimmed by 0 bases and J by 4 bases, leaving 15 bases between them. The CDR3 protein is CATSRDRNRGGETQYF. In DNA, the CDR3 is TGTGCCACCAGCAGAGATAGGAACAGGGGGGGAGAGACCCAGTACTTC.

This sequence joins TRBV28 and TRBJ1-5; tentatively, D is TRBD1 (5 bases). With 6 bases removed from V and 1 base from J, the gap between germline ends came to 10 bases. CDR1 is MDHEN, CDR2 SYDVKM, per germline. This CDR3 has 14 residues. The CDR3 protein is CASRFGGSNQPQHF. CDR3 DNA sequence: TGTGCCAGCAGATTCGGGGGGAGCAATCAGCCCCAGCATTTT.

Here the CDR3 reads CSVAGVSGANVLTF. In nucleotides, the CDR3 is TGCAGCGTTGCTGGGGTATCAGGGGCCAACGTCCTGACTTTC. The chain links TRBV29-1 to TRBJ2-6; D is undetermined. CDR3 length: 14 residues. CDR1 is SQVTM and CDR2 is ANQGSEA in the germline V gene. Trimming removed 4 bases at V and 4 bases at J, with 11 bases between. The full variable domain, in which reference TRBV29-1 and TRBJ2-6 provide the parts outside the CDR3, is SAVISQKPSRDICQRGTSLTIQCQVDSQVTMMFWYRQQPGQSLTLIATANQGSEATYESGFVIDKFPISRPNLTFSTLTVSNMSPEDSSIYLCSVAGVSGANVLTFGAGSRLTVL.

The chain links TRBV28 to TRBJ2-3; the match to TRBD1 covers 9 bases. Germline loops: CDR1 MDHEN, CDR2 SYDVKM. V dropped 7 bases and J dropped 2; count of bases not matched to a gene: 13. This CDR3 has 17 residues. The CDR3, as DNA: TGTGCCAGCATCATGTCGCCCGGACAGGGGTTCACAGATACGCAGTATTTT. Its translation is CASIMSPGQGFTDTQYF.

The chain joins TRBV20-1 to TRBJ1-3; tentatively, D is TRBD1 (5 bases). The V end was cut by 7 bases, the J end by 2 bases, with 6 bases between. The CDR3 totals 11 residues. The germline V gene encodes CDR1 DFQATT and CDR2 SNEGSKA (reference sequence). DNA for the CDR3: TGCAGTGGAGGGGCTGGAAACACCATATATTTT. It encodes CSGGAGNTIYF.

This chain uses TRBV4-3 with TRBJ2-6; 8 nucleotides agree with TRBD1. In germline, CDR1 is LGHNA, CDR2 YSLEER. V was pared by 1 base and J by 1 base, with 0 bases of the junction left unmatched. CDR3 length equals 16 residues. For the CDR3, the DNA is TGCGCCAGCAGCCAAGGACAGGGGTCTGGGGCCAACGTCCTGACTTTC. Its protein is CASSQGQGSGANVLTF.

The chain uses TRBV5-6 and TRBJ1-5, with 9 bases that match TRBD1. V was clipped by 0 bases and J by 6 bases; unmatched bases: 7. The CDR3 length is 16 residues. In germline, CDR1 is SGHDT, CDR2 YYEEEE. The CDR3 protein is CASSLAPRDRVQPQHF. In DNA form, the CDR3 reads TGTGCCAGCAGCTTGGCACCCCGGGACAGGGTTCAGCCCCAGCATTTT.

The chain employs TRBV11-2 and TRBJ1-4; D is possibly TRBD1 (5 bases). CDR1 is SGHAT, CDR2 FQNNGV, per germline. V was trimmed by 5 bases and J by 0 bases, leaving 16 bases between them. This CDR3 is 17 amino acids long. The CDR3 DNA reads as TGTGCCAGCAGCCCTTACCCCAGGGTTGCAACTAATGAAAAACTGTTTTTT. Its protein is CASSPYPRVATNEKLFF.

The rearrangement joins TRBV11-2 to TRBJ2-3, with unresolved D. V gave up 0 bases and J gave up 0 bases, with 7 bases separating them. Germline V gives CDR1 SGHAT, CDR2 FQNNGV. This CDR3 spans 15 amino acids. CDR3 residues: CASSLDSASTDTQYF. The DNA for the CDR3 is TGTGCCAGCAGCTTAGATTCAGCTAGCACAGATACGCAGTATTTT. Complete variable domain (other parts from reference TRBV11-2 and TRBJ2-3): EAGVAQSPRYKIIEKRQSVAFWCNPISGHATLYWYQQILGQGPKLLIQFQNNGVVDDSQLPKDRFSAERLKGVDSTLKIQPAKLEDSAVYLCASSLDSASTDTQYFGPGTRLTVL.

The chain is built from TRBV5-4 and TRBJ1-2, with 7 bases fitting TRBD1. The germline gives CDR1 SGHNT, CDR2 YYREEE (reference sequence). The J segment lost 8 bases and the V segment lost 2 bases, leaving 6 bases of the junction unmatched. The CDR3 covers 13 residues. CDR3 nucleotides: TGTGCCAGCAGCTTTACAGGGGTGGGAGGCTACACCTTC. Translated, it gives CASSFTGVGGYTF.

The CDR3 region has the DNA TGTGCCAGCAGTTTGGGGGGATATAGCAATCAGCCCCAGCATTTT. It translates to CASSLGGYSNQPQHF. This chain links TRBV6-6 with TRBJ1-5; possible D gene TRBD1, 5 bases. CDR1 is MNHNY and CDR2 is SVGAGI in the germline V gene (reference sequence). V shed 4 bases and J shed 0 bases, with 10 bases lying between them. The CDR3 has 15 residues.

The chain combines TRBV7-6 with TRBJ2-5, with D possibly called TRBD1 or TRBD2 (5 bases each). The CDR3 consists of 14 residues. Trimming removed 1 base at V and 3 bases at J, with 9 bases between. Per germline, CDR1 SGHVS and CDR2 FNYEAQ. The CDR3 protein is CASSLGDQEETQYF. The DNA of the CDR3 is TGTGCCAGCAGCTTAGGGGACCAAGAAGAGACCCAGTACTTC.

This sequence joins TRBV5-5 and TRBJ1-4; unclear D gene. Germline assignment: CDR1 SGHKS and CDR2 YYEKEE (reference sequence). Trimming took off 4 bases at V and 8 bases at J, with 9 bases between the two ends. CDR3 length: 12 amino acids. This CDR3 is CASSLVGEKLFF. The DNA of the CDR3 is TGTGCCAGCAGCCTCGTTGGGGAAAAACTGTTTTTT.

V and J are TRBV7-9 and TRBJ2-3; 7 bases are a match to TRBD2. The germline V gene encodes CDR1 SEHNR and CDR2 FQNEAQ (reference sequence). V lost 10 bases and J lost 2; bases outside the gene matches: 12. The CDR3 loop spans 15 amino acids. The CDR3 protein is CATVQELANTDTQYF. The CDR3 DNA reads TGTGCCACGGTGCAGGAACTAGCGAACACAGATACGCAGTATTTT.

The chain recombines TRBV4-2 with TRBJ2-7, with D uncertain. The CDR3 covers 14 residues. Trimming removed 4 bases at V and 0 bases at J, with 10 bases between. Germline assignment: CDR1 LGHNA and CDR2 YNFKEQ. This CDR3 is CASSPRTASYEQYF. CDR3 DNA sequence: TGTGCCAGCAGCCCCAGGACCGCCTCCTACGAGCAGTACTTC.